This T cell receptor (beta chain) was observed in a study of blood T cell repertoires in COVID-19. Turning to the study itself: Nucleic acid was either cDNA or gDNA, and it came from T cells, B-cell-depleted T cells, or PBMCs.

This CDR3 spans 15 amino acids. Germline lookup yields CDR1 SGHVS and CDR2 FQNEAQ. V was pared by 6 bases and J by 5 bases, with 8 bases of the junction left unmatched. Methods used by the authors: Scientists estimated how many nucleated cells there were by amplifying reference gene primers. Profiling relied on immunoSEQ multiplex PCR, and the TCRdb table lists in-frame clones only, not all of them. Clone size and the V and J calls come from that table; the DNA yielded D and trimming. The top ten clones hold under 9.5% of a sample with 150,000 to 200,000 clones, 85% to 90% of them seen once. Sequencing used peripheral blood. The rearrangement links TRBV7-8 to TRBJ2-5; 11 bases line up with TRBD2. This receptor was identified in a woman in her sixties with acute or convalescent COVID-19. CDR3 coding DNA: TGTGCCAGCAGTTTCGCCCTAGCGGGAGGCGAGACCCAGTACTTC. Its protein is CASSFALAGGETQYF.